What follows are 22 T cell receptor beta chains derived from one specimen sequenced in a study of T cell responses to AZD1222 COVID-19 vaccine. TCRdb's table, derived via immunoSEQ multiplex PCR, lists solely in-frame clones and lacks some. This sample has 180,000 or so clones, with approximately 90% found just once. The material was peripheral blood, obtained 28 days after the second AZD1222 dose. The receptor source for this set is an adult who received the AZD1222 COVID-19 vaccine.

The V and J genes are TRBV4-1 and TRBJ1-2; tentatively, D is TRBD1 (6 bases). The CDR3 spans 14 residues. The germline V gene has CDR1 MGHRA and CDR2 YSYEKL. Trimming removed 0 bases from V and 4 bases from J, with 9 bases in between. The CDR3 region is CASSQDGGPYGYTF. The CDR3 DNA is TGCGCCAGCAGCCAAGATGGGGGGCCCTATGGCTACACCTTC.

The chain links TRBV10-2 to TRBJ1-2, with D maybe TRBD1 (5 bases). Per germline, CDR1 WSHSY and CDR2 SAAADI. The V end lost 7 bases, the J end lost 3 bases, and 15 bases lay between the germline ends. This CDR3 is built from 14 residues. Here the CDR3 DNA reads TGCGCCAGCAAAAAGCAGGGCGCCGACTATGGCTACACCTTC. This codes for CASKKQGADYGYTF.

The genes are TRBV3-1 (or the pseudogene TRBV3-2) and TRBJ2-5; D remains unclear. This CDR3 region has 15 residues. Trimming took off 0 bases at V and 2 bases at J, with 10 bases between the two ends. Per germline, CDR1 LGHDT and CDR2 YNNKEL (reference sequence). The DNA for the CDR3 is TGTGCCAGCAGCCAAGATCCATTCACTCAAGAGACCCAGTACTTC. As protein: CASSQDPFTQETQYF.

The rearrangement uses TRBV18 and TRBJ1-2; D uncertain. The CDR3 has 15 residues. V was shortened by 0 bases and J by 0 bases, with 8 bases between the two germline ends. Germline V lookup: CDR1 KGHSH, CDR2 LQKENI. The CDR3 nucleotides read TGTGCCAGCTCACCACCGGGAGGTGCTAACTATGGCTACACCTTC. Translating it yields CASSPPGGANYGYTF. Drawing the rest from reference TRBV18 and TRBJ1-2, the complete variable domain is NAGVMQNPRHLVRRRGQEARLRCSPMKGHSHVYWYRQLPEEGLKFMVYLQKENIIDESGMPKERFSAEFPKEGPSILRIQQVVRGDSAAYFCASSPPGGANYGYTFGSGTRLTVV.

The chain carries TRBV30 and TRBJ2-3, with D perhaps matching TRBD2 (5 bases). The germline CDR1 and CDR2 sequences are GTSNPN and SVGIG (reference sequence). V was cut by 1 base and J by 0 bases, with 14 bases left in between. The CDR3 consists of 16 residues. CDR3: CAWSGGLSLSTDTQYF. The DNA of the CDR3 is TGTGCCTGGAGTGGAGGACTTTCTCTTAGCACAGATACGCAGTATTTT. The full variable domain, in which reference TRBV30 and TRBJ2-3 provide the parts outside the CDR3, is SQTIHQWPATLVQPVGSPLSLECTVEGTSNPNLYWYRQAAGRGLQLLFYSVGIGQISSEVPQNLSASRPQDRQFILSSKKLLLSDSGFYLCAWSGGLSLSTDTQYFGPGTRLTVL.

V gene TRBV19 combines with J gene TRBJ2-7, with 11 bases lining up with TRBD1. Trimming took 7 bases from V and 7 from J; bases not matched to a gene: 12. This CDR3 region has 15 residues. Germline CDR1 and CDR2: LNHDA and SQIVND (reference sequence). CDR3 nucleotide sequence: TGTGCCAGTAATACTCCGGGACAGGGGGAACGGGAGCAGTACTTC. Its protein product is CASNTPGQGEREQYF.

This clone has a single count. The chain couples TRBV11-2 to TRBJ2-3; D assignment may be TRBD1 or TRBD2 (5 bases each). V was cut by 3 bases and J by 4 bases, with 20 bases left in between. Germline loops: CDR1 SGHAT, CDR2 FQNNGV. The CDR3 runs to 17 residues. The CDR3 region has the DNA TGTGCCAGCAGCTTTAGACCGAGGGGCGCATTAGCAGATACGCAGTATTTT. It translates to CASSFRPRGALADTQYF. Combining the CDR3 with reference TRBV11-2 and TRBJ2-3 gives the whole variable domain EAGVAQSPRYKIIEKRQSVAFWCNPISGHATLYWYQQILGQGPKLLIQFQNNGVVDDSQLPKDRFSAERLKGVDSTLKIQPAKLEDSAVYLCASSFRPRGALADTQYFGPGTRLTVL.

The rearrangement uses TRBV5-1 and TRBJ2-4; no definite D call. V lost 0 bases and J 0 bases, leaving 7 bases between the germline ends. The germline CDR1 and CDR2 sequences are SGHRS and YFSETQ. CDR3 size: 15 residues. Here the CDR3 DNA reads TGCGCCAGCAGCTTGGAGGGCAGAGCCAAAAACATTCAGTACTTC. Residues: CASSLEGRAKNIQYF.

This rearrangement joins TRBV2 to TRBJ1-1, with D unclear. CDR3 size: 13 residues. V was clipped by 3 bases and J by 1 base, with 6 bases between them. Looked up from germline, CDR1 is SNHLY and CDR2 is FYNNEI. The CDR3 here is CASSDTGNTEAFF. DNA of the CDR3: TGTGCCAGCAGTGATACGGGGAACACTGAAGCTTTCTTT.

The rearrangement joins TRBV11-2 to TRBJ1-1; TRBD1 agrees at 8 bases. V dropped 5 bases and J dropped 1; count of bases not matched to a gene: 6. The CDR3 has 15 residues. CDR1 SGHAT and CDR2 FQNNGV come from the germline V gene. The CDR3 DNA sequence: TGTGCCAGCAGCCCAAGGACAGGGTGGAACACTGAAGCTTTCTTT. Residues: CASSPRTGWNTEAFF.

The chain recombines TRBV7-6 with TRBJ1-1, with a weak D call TRBD1 (5 bases). The CDR3 consists of 13 residues. V was shortened by 5 bases and J by 5 bases, with 12 bases between the two germline ends. Germline lookup yields CDR1 SGHVS and CDR2 FNYEAQ. CDR3: CASSTTAGTEAFF. CDR3 coding DNA: TGTGCCAGCAGCACCACGGCAGGGACTGAAGCTTTCTTT.

The chain links TRBV7-3 to TRBJ2-3, with 9 positions matching TRBD2. Losses at the gene ends were 2 bases for V and 0 bases for J; bases not matched to a gene: 9. Looked up from germline, CDR1 is SGHTA and CDR2 is FQGTGA. CDR3 length equals 18 residues. The CDR3 nucleotides read TGTGCCAGCAGCTTAGGGGGGTTAGCGGGAGCTAGCACAGATACGCAGTATTTT. Translated: CASSLGGLAGASTDTQYF.

This clone occurred once. The chain recombines TRBV3-1 (or the pseudogene TRBV3-2) with TRBJ2-7; 8 nucleotides match TRBD1. Trimming removed 7 bases from V and 0 bases from J; junction bases left unmatched: 8. CDR3 length: 15 residues. The V gene's germline CDR1 is LGHDT and CDR2 YNNKEL (reference sequence). CDR3 sequence reads: CASIPDRDPSYEQYF. In DNA form, the CDR3 reads TGTGCCAGCATCCCGGACAGGGACCCCTCCTACGAGCAGTACTTC.

The CDR3 DNA reads TGTGCCAGCTCGCAGGGACAGATCTACGAGCAGTACTTC. It is translated as CASSQGQIYEQYF. The rearrangement uses TRBV18 and TRBJ2-7; 7 positions match TRBD1. V lost 6 bases and J lost 3; bases outside the gene matches: 5. This CDR3 region has 13 residues. Germline V gives CDR1 KGHSH, CDR2 LQKENI.

This sequence joins TRBV5-6 and TRBJ1-5; D perhaps matches TRBD1 (6 bases). V dropped 1 base and J dropped 3 bases, with 14 bases sitting between them. The CDR3 is 16 residues long. Germline V gene data show CDR1 as SGHDT and CDR2 as YYEEEE. The CDR3 coding sequence is TGTGCCAGCAGCTTGCATGGAGGGACAAACAATCAGCCCCAGCATTTT. Its translation: CASSLHGGTNNQPQHF.

The rearrangement links TRBV7-8 to TRBJ1-1; D unclear. This CDR3 has 12 residues. CDR1 and CDR2 (germline): SGHVS, FQNEAQ. Deletions cut 5 bases from V and 4 bases from J, with 8 bases between. The CDR3 sequence: CASSPLSTEAFF. The CDR3 DNA sequence: TGTGCCAGCAGCCCCCTGAGCACTGAAGCTTTCTTT.

The CDR3 sequence: CASSRDRGGEQYF. The CDR3 nucleotides are TGTGCCAGTAGTAGAGACAGGGGCGGCGAGCAGTACTTC. This rearrangement joins TRBV19 to TRBJ2-7; 8 nucleotides line up with TRBD1. The CDR3 is 13 amino acids. Germline V gives CDR1 LNHDA, CDR2 SQIVND (reference sequence). The V gene end was trimmed by 4 bases and the J gene end by 6 bases; junction bases not matched to a gene: 5.

J is TRBJ2-1 and V is TRBV19; 8 bases are shared with TRBD2. Trimming at V came to 3 bases and at J to 0 bases, leaving 1 base not matched to a gene. The germline V gene encodes CDR1 LNHDA and CDR2 SQIVND (reference sequence). The CDR3 spans 15 residues. The DNA of the CDR3 is TGTGCCAGTAGTATCAGCGGGAGCTCCTACAATGAGCAGTTCTTC. Translated: CASSISGSSYNEQFF.

The chain carries TRBV7-9 and TRBJ2-7; tentative D call: TRBD2 (6 bases). Germline V lookup: CDR1 SEHNR, CDR2 FQNEAQ (reference sequence). The V end was cut by 4 bases, the J end by 1 base, with 11 bases between. The CDR3 consists of 14 residues. Here the CDR3 reads CASSSKTRSYEQYF. CDR3 bases: TGTGCCAGCAGCTCAAAGACTAGATCCTACGAGCAGTACTTC.

This clone was seen a handful of times. This chain connects TRBV10-1 to TRBJ1-1; no firm D call. The CDR3 sequence is 14 residues long. Between the trimmed V and J ends, which lost 0 bases and 6 bases, there was a span of 11 bases. Germline CDR1 WNHNN, CDR2 SYGVQD (reference sequence). The CDR3 loop reads CASSESANWAEAFF. Written as DNA, the CDR3 is TGCGCCAGCAGTGAGTCGGCGAATTGGGCTGAAGCTTTCTTT.

The gene calls are TRBV6-5 and TRBJ1-1; no clear D gene. This CDR3 contains 13 residues. Germline CDR1 and CDR2: MNHEY and SVGAGI. V lost 5 bases, J lost 5 bases, and 12 bases lay in between. CDR3 loop: CASSITSGTEAFF. The CDR3 coding sequence is TGTGCCAGCAGTATAACTTCCGGGACTGAAGCTTTCTTT.

J is TRBJ1-1 and V is TRBV5-1; D is uncertain. This CDR3 has 13 residues. V was pared by 5 bases and J by 0 bases, with 8 bases between. The germline CDR1 and CDR2 sequences are SGHRS and YFSETQ. CDR3 nucleotide sequence: TGCGCCAGCAGTTTTAGTATGAACACTGAAGCTTTCTTT. Protein: CASSFSMNTEAFF.